The clone carrying this T cell receptor beta chain showed up just a few times. Its antigen is currently unknown. This record belongs to a study of T cell repertoires in cytomegalovirus infection. For the study at large: Use of recently identified HLA-C-restricted and well-studied HLA-B-restricted CMV epitopes was part of the study. It was the public TCR beta signatures that indicated both CMV infection and matching HLA type.

In TCRdb, the reads were re-called with MiXCR into one record per CDR3 protein. Seen here are fewer than 900,000 distinct CDR3 sequences, almost 30% observed once, and the top ten hold under 15%. V lost 3 bases to trimming and J lost 4 bases, with 10 bases between them. The CDR3 sequence is 14 residues long. Germline values: CDR1 SGHVS, CDR2 FQNEAQ. Sample: cultured CD8+ T cells from PBMCs, taken from culture after CMV antigen stimulation. This chain connects TRBV7-8 to TRBJ1-5; perhaps TRBD1 as D (5 bases). The receptor's source is a human donor in good health (CMV status not recorded). Some clones in this sample may be carry-over from other donors' samples. Written as DNA, the CDR3 is TGTGCCAGCAGCTTCCCAGGGTGGAATCAGCCCCAGCATTTT. Its translation: CASSFPGWNQPQHF.